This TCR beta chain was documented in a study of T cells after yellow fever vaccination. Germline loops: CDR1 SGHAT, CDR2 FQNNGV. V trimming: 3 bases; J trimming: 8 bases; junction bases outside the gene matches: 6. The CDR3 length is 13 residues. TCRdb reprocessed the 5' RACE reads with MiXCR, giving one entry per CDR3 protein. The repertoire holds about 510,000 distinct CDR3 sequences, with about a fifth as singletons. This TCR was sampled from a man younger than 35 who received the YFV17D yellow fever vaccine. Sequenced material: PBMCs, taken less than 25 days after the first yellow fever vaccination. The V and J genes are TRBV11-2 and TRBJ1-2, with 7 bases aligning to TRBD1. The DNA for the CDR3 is TGTGCCAGCAGCTTCGACAGGGTCGTAGGCTACACCTTC. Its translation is CASSFDRVVGYTF.